These 7 T cell receptor beta chains were sequenced from one sample in a study of T-cell reconstitution after alpha-beta-depleted transplantation in children. During its preparation, the TCRbeta library received unique molecular identifiers. Via MiXCR, TCRdb re-called the PCR reads, giving one row per CDR3 protein. The sample has 500,000 to 650,000 distinct CDR3 sequences; roughly 13% are singletons. This specimen consisted of PBMCs, mostly from graft donor cells, obtained 360 days after TCRalphabeta/CD19-depleted stem cell transplant. These receptor sequences come from a male patient aged 10-17 years who had a stem cell transplant for acute myeloid leukemia, so the T cells may come from the graft donor.

V and J are TRBV25-1 and TRBJ1-1; 7 bases line up with TRBD1. V was clipped by 4 bases and J by 8 bases; unmatched bases: 10. The CDR3 consists of 14 residues. CDR1 is MGHDK, CDR2 SYGVNS, per germline. CDR3 sequence: CASSGPGTVGEAFF. The CDR3 region has the DNA TGTGCCAGCAGTGGTCCCGGGACAGTAGGAGAAGCTTTCTTT.

This clonotype was found a few times. This chain links TRBV6-4 with TRBJ2-6; maybe TRBD1 (6 bases). Trimming left V 5 bases short and J 2 bases short, with 22 bases between. Looked up from germline, CDR1 is MRHNA and CDR2 is SNTAGT. CDR3 size: 19 residues. CDR3 region: CASSFMVSRGSTGANVLTF. The CDR3 nucleotides are TGTGCCAGCAGTTTTATGGTTAGCAGGGGCTCCACTGGGGCCAACGTCCTGACTTTC.

This clonotype was seen a few times. V usage is TRBV20-1 and J usage is TRBJ2-3; tentatively, D is TRBD2 (5 bases). Germline values: CDR1 DFQATT, CDR2 SNEGSKA (reference sequence). Trimming pared 4 bases from V and 4 bases from J, leaving 15 bases between. The CDR3 spans 14 residues. The CDR3 DNA sequence: TGCAGTGCTACACGGACTGTGCGGGCAGATACGCAGTATTTT. This gives the protein CSATRTVRADTQYF.

This clonotype was counted between two and nine times. The rearrangement uses TRBV6-1 and TRBJ2-1; 11 bases align to TRBD2. The CDR3 loop spans 14 amino acids. V lost 6 bases and J lost 9; bases outside the gene matches: 7. Germline V lookup: CDR1 MNHNS, CDR2 SASEGT. CDR3 loop: CASSRLAGTVEQFF. The CDR3 bases are TGTGCCAGCAGCCGACTAGCGGGAACGGTTGAGCAGTTCTTC.

This clonotype occurred a few times. This rearrangement joins TRBV5-1 to TRBJ2-3; TRBD2 matches 9 bases. The CDR3 has 17 amino acids. Germline V CDR1 and CDR2: SGHRS, YFSETQ. The junction had 9 bases not matched to a gene; V was cut back by 1 base and J by 3 bases. The CDR3 loop reads CASSLNLLAGRTDTQYF. Written as DNA, the CDR3 is TGCGCCAGCAGCTTGAATCTCCTAGCGGGAAGGACAGATACGCAGTATTTT.

This clonotype was counted ten times or more. The chain joins TRBV11-2 to TRBJ2-3, with unresolved D. Germline CDR1 SGHAT, CDR2 FQNNGV. With 0 bases removed from V and 1 base from J, the gap between germline ends came to 14 bases. This CDR3 comprises 17 residues. The CDR3 DNA sequence: TGTGCCAGCAGCTTAGATATCCCGGGTATGGGCACAGATACGCAGTATTTT. It encodes CASSLDIPGMGTDTQYF. The entire variable domain, with the rest obtained from reference TRBV11-2 and TRBJ2-3, is as follows: EAGVAQSPRYKIIEKRQSVAFWCNPISGHATLYWYQQILGQGPKLLIQFQNNGVVDDSQLPKDRFSAERLKGVDSTLKIQPAKLEDSAVYLCASSLDIPGMGTDTQYFGPGTRLTVL.

This sequence joins TRBV7-2 and TRBJ2-7; 10 bases agree with TRBD2. The CDR3 loop spans 17 amino acids. The germline V gene has CDR1 SGHTA and CDR2 FQGNSA. V was pared by 5 bases and J by 2 bases, with 12 bases of the junction left unmatched. This CDR3 reads CASSLPLPSGRTYEQYF. In DNA, the CDR3 is TGTGCCAGCAGCCTGCCCCTTCCTAGCGGGAGAACCTACGAGCAGTACTTC.